The subject of this entry is one TCR beta chain. This sample is drawn from a study of blood T cell repertoires in COVID-19. Study-level information: Sites across the United States, Italy and Spain contributed samples from acute and convalescent COVID-19. PBMCs, B-cell-depleted T cells, or T cells provided the cDNA or gDNA that made up the material.

Produced via immunoSEQ multiplex PCR; TCRdb's table is partial and in-frame only. Of approximately 40,000 clones in the sample, around 87% were seen once. CDR3 length equals 14 residues. After removal of 6 bases from V and 6 bases from J, the junction contained 7 bases not matched to a gene. CDR1 is LNHDA and CDR2 is SQIVND in the germline V gene (reference sequence). The chain links TRBV19 to TRBJ2-2; 7 nucleotides line up with TRBD1. The clonotype comes from a woman aged 80 or over in a cohort sampled during active or convalescent COVID-19. Sample: peripheral blood. The CDR3 reads CASRGTGVSGELFF. CDR3 DNA: TGTGCCAGTAGGGGCACAGGGGTCTCCGGGGAGCTGTTTTTT.